Each of the 14 T cell receptor beta chains below was sequenced from the same sample in a study of neurological immune-mediated disorders. As for time point: longitudinal time-point 2. MiXCR, run by TCRdb on the 5' RACE reads, gives a single entry per CDR3 protein. In the table there are around 90,000 distinct CDR3 sequences, about 13% of which are singletons. Source material: PBMCs. These TCRs come from a female donor with HTLV-1-associated myelopathy (HAM/TSP).

This clonotype was seen repeatedly, ten times or more. The rearrangement uses TRBV7-2 and TRBJ2-3, with 12 nucleotides matching TRBD2. Per germline, CDR1 SGHTA and CDR2 FQGNSA. This CDR3 comprises 15 residues. The J segment lost 8 bases and the V segment lost 5 bases, leaving 8 bases of the junction unmatched. CDR3 loop: CASSPSGGAFGTQYF. In DNA, the CDR3 is TGTGCCAGCAGCCCTAGCGGGGGGGCCTTCGGTACGCAGTATTTT.

This rearrangement joins TRBV29-1 to TRBJ2-7; D may be TRBD1 or TRBD2 (6 bases each). V was pared by 4 bases and J by 4 bases, with 26 bases between. Looked up from germline, CDR1 is SQVTM and CDR2 is ANQGSEA. This CDR3 contains 17 residues. The CDR3 DNA reads TGCAGCGTTGCCCCGCGGGACATGGGGGGCAATTTGTACGAGCAGTACTTC. It encodes CSVAPRDMGGNLYEQYF.

This clonotype showed up many times. This chain joins TRBV7-4 and TRBJ2-4; D possibly corresponds to TRBD1 (6 bases). V lost 1 base, J lost 1 base, and 17 bases lay in between. Germline V CDR1 and CDR2: SGHVT, SQSDAQ. The length of the CDR3 is 18 residues. CDR3 residues: CASSLDHWGRAAKNIQYF. CDR3 bases: TGTGCCAGCAGCTTAGATCATTGGGGGCGAGCGGCCAAAAACATTCAGTACTTC.

This clonotype was observed a handful of times. This chain uses TRBV7-9 with TRBJ2-2, with D perhaps TRBD2 (6 bases). There are 13 residues in the CDR3. Looked up from germline, CDR1 is SEHNR and CDR2 is FQNEAQ (reference sequence). Trimming cost V 2 bases and J 7 bases, with 8 bases left between them. This chain's CDR3 is CASSLPGDGELFF. The CDR3 region has the DNA TGTGCCAGCAGCTTACCGGGGGACGGGGAGCTGTTTTTT.

This clonotype was found many times. The V and J genes are TRBV5-1 and TRBJ2-3; 10 positions agree with TRBD2. Germline CDR1 is SGHRS and CDR2 is YFSETQ. This CDR3 contains 16 residues. With V trimmed by 4 bases and J by 1 base, 6 bases remained unmatched. The CDR3 DNA follows: TGCGCCAGCAGCCCTCGCACTAGCGGGGGCACAGATACGCAGTATTTT. Residues: CASSPRTSGGTDTQYF.

The sample holds many counts of this clonotype. The V gene is TRBV7-2, the J gene TRBJ2-7; 9 positions match TRBD1. Germline values: CDR1 SGHTA, CDR2 FQGNSA. Losses at the gene ends were 5 bases for V and 2 bases for J; bases not matched to a gene: 10. The CDR3 consists of 16 residues. The CDR3 sequence: CASSMAGGQGTYEQYF. The DNA of the CDR3 is TGTGCCAGCAGCATGGCCGGGGGACAGGGAACCTACGAGCAGTACTTC.

This sequence joins TRBV3-1 and TRBJ2-7; TRBD2 might be the D (5 bases). This CDR3 contains 13 residues. Between the trimmed V and J ends, which lost 4 bases and 3 bases, there was a span of 10 bases. Germline-derived CDR1 and CDR2 are LGHDT and YNNKEL (reference sequence). Here the CDR3 DNA reads TGTGCCAGCAGCCCGGGATTTTTCTACGAGCAGTACTTC. Its protein is CASSPGFFYEQYF.

The table lists this clonotype with many counts. This chain uses TRBV28 with TRBJ1-1; D is unresolved. Per the germline V gene, CDR1 is MDHEN and CDR2 is SYDVKM. The CDR3 length is 16 residues. V lost 0 bases and J 0 bases, leaving 11 bases between the germline ends. This CDR3 reads CASSLWGSTMNTEAFF. DNA of the CDR3: TGTGCCAGCAGTTTATGGGGGAGTACTATGAACACTGAAGCTTTCTTT.

The sample holds many counts of this clonotype. The rearrangement joins TRBV12-3 or TRBV12-4 to TRBJ1-6; TRBD1 agrees at 9 bases. There are 15 residues in the CDR3. V shed 3 bases and J 6 bases; nucleotides not matched to a gene: 3. The CDR3 region has the DNA TGTGCCAGCAGTTTTACAGGGGGCATTAATTCACCCCTCCACTTT. It translates to CASSFTGGINSPLHF.

This clonotype was counted ten times or more. This rearrangement joins TRBV5-1 to TRBJ2-2; the D gene is possibly TRBD1 (5 bases). The V and J ends lost 3 bases and 6 bases respectively, with 15 bases between them. This CDR3 comprises 15 residues. The germline CDR1 and CDR2 sequences are SGHRS and YFSETQ. Here the CDR3 reads CASSYGDRTPGELFF. DNA for the CDR3: TGCGCCAGCAGCTACGGTGACAGAACCCCCGGGGAGCTGTTTTTT.

This clonotype showed up many times. The V and J genes are TRBV9 and TRBJ2-7; D not resolved. The germline V gene has CDR1 SGDLS and CDR2 YYNGEE. This CDR3 is 14 amino acids long. Trimming removed 0 bases from V and 11 bases from J, with 18 bases in between. The DNA of the CDR3 is TGTGCCAGCAGCGTAGATGATAGGGTCCCCTCGAAGTACTTC. Amino acids: CASSVDDRVPSKYF.

A word on this clonotype: A much larger clone differs by one base, so this may be a read error. The chain recombines TRBV5-6 with TRBJ2-5; 10 bases fit TRBD1. Germline-derived CDR1 and CDR2 are SGHDT and YYEEEE. This CDR3 spans 15 amino acids. Germline trimming cut 7 bases from V and 7 bases from J; bases unmatched to any gene: 13. Written as DNA, the CDR3 is TGTGCCAGCCGAATGGTCCTGGACAGGGGGAGGACCCAGTACTTC. This sequence encodes CASRMVLDRGRTQYF. Combining the CDR3 with reference TRBV5-6 and TRBJ2-5 gives the whole variable domain DAGVTQSPTHLIKTRGQQVTLRCSPKSGHDTVSWYQQALGQGPQFIFQYYEEEERQRGNFPDRFSGHQFPNYSSELNVNALLLGDSALYLCASRMVLDRGRTQYFGPGTRLLVL.

This clonotype was counted many times. The chain combines TRBV3-1 with TRBJ1-3; D uncertain. CDR1 LGHDT and CDR2 YNNKEL come from the germline V gene (reference sequence). Trimming removed 3 bases from V and 4 bases from J, with 7 bases in between. CDR3 length: 13 amino acids. In DNA form, the CDR3 reads TGTGCCAGCAGCCACGTGACGGGAAACACCATATATTTT. It encodes CASSHVTGNTIYF.

As to this clonotype: This may come from a read error, since a much larger clone is one base off. This chain connects TRBV3-1 to TRBJ2-7; 7 positions match TRBD1. CDR3 size: 16 residues. Looked up from germline, CDR1 is LGHDT and CDR2 is YNNKEL (reference sequence). In DNA, the CDR3 is TGTGCCAACAGCCAAGGGGTGGGACAGACCTTCTACGAGCAGTACTTC. Protein: CANSQGVGQTFYEQYF.